Below, 13 T cell receptor beta chains from the same sample are listed, as sequenced in a study of cytomegalovirus exposure and HLA in healthy donors. PCR primers comprised 60 Vbeta and 13 Jbeta primers. TCRdb's table, derived via immunoSEQ multiplex PCR, lists solely in-frame clones and lacks some. This sample carries around 64,000 clones, around 91% of them seen once, and the ten largest clones take 9% to 14%. The sequenced material came from PBMCs. The receptors shown here come from a woman aged 25-40 years in good health and CMV-seropositive.

This chain links TRBV14 with TRBJ1-3; D is ambiguous. V shed 4 bases and J shed 2 bases, with 15 bases lying between them. Germline CDR1 and CDR2: SGHDN and FVKESK. CDR3 length: 16 amino acids. The CDR3 loop is CASSPGRGITGNTIYF. In nucleotides, the CDR3 is TGTGCCAGCAGCCCGGGGAGAGGGATCACTGGAAACACCATATATTTT.

This clone was recorded once. The chain joins TRBV7-9 to TRBJ2-3, with 10 nucleotides matching TRBD2. J gave up 6 bases and V 6 bases, and 12 bases lay outside the gene matches. Germline-derived CDR1 and CDR2 are SEHNR and FQNEAQ (reference sequence). The CDR3 sequence is 16 residues long. CDR3 sequence: CASRPSLAGVPDTQYF. The CDR3 coding sequence is TGTGCCAGCAGACCAAGTCTAGCGGGAGTCCCCGATACGCAGTATTTT.

This chain links TRBV7-8 with TRBJ2-7, with 10 nucleotides matching TRBD2. The germline CDR1 and CDR2 sequences are SGHVS and FQNEAQ. The CDR3 is 19 residues long. The J segment lost 0 bases and the V segment lost 1 base, leaving 12 bases of the junction unmatched. The CDR3 protein is CASSLDTRLAGASSYEQYF. As DNA, the CDR3 is TGTGCCAGCAGCTTAGATACGCGACTAGCGGGTGCTAGCTCCTACGAGCAGTACTTC.

The chain combines TRBV5-4 with TRBJ2-6; 8 bases align to TRBD2. The V gene's germline CDR1 is SGHNT and CDR2 YYREEE (reference sequence). V trimming: 4 bases; J trimming: 4 bases; junction bases outside the gene matches: 7. The CDR3 has 16 amino acids. CDR3: CASSLPGGLGANVLTF. As DNA, the CDR3 is TGTGCCAGCAGCCTTCCGGGGGGGCTAGGGGCCAACGTCCTGACTTTC.

This sequence joins TRBV6-1 and TRBJ2-7; tentative D call: TRBD2 (6 bases). This CDR3 comprises 12 residues. V was trimmed by 7 bases and J by 0 bases, leaving 7 bases between them. Germline assignment: CDR1 MNHNS and CDR2 SASEGT. The CDR3: CASTGSSYEQYF. CDR3 bases: TGTGCCAGCACCGGGAGCTCCTACGAGCAGTACTTC.

V is TRBV5-8 and J is TRBJ2-1; TRBD2 matches at 8 bases. There are 18 residues in the CDR3. Trimming at V came to 0 bases and at J to 6 bases, leaving 14 bases not matched to a gene. The germline gives CDR1 SGHTS, CDR2 YDEGEE. CDR3 DNA: TGTGCCAGCAGCTTGGGGACCTTAACGGGAGGGCCCCGCAATGAGCAGTTCTTC. The encoded protein is CASSLGTLTGGPRNEQFF.

This clone showed up just once. In nucleotides, the CDR3 is TGTGCCAGTAGTAATCGGGGCGGGGCCACAGATACGCAGTATTTT. Its translation is CASSNRGGATDTQYF. The chain has TRBV19 and TRBJ2-3, with a weak D call TRBD2 (6 bases). The CDR3 extends over 15 amino acids. CDR1 is LNHDA, CDR2 SQIVND, per germline (reference sequence). The ends were cut back, 4 bases at V and 2 bases at J, with 13 bases in the middle.

The sample holds a few counts of this clone. The genes are TRBV6-1 and TRBJ2-2; 7 positions agree with TRBD2. V trimming: 4 bases; J trimming: 1 base; junction bases outside the gene matches: 3. The germline gives CDR1 MNHNS, CDR2 SASEGT. CDR3 length: 15 amino acids. The CDR3 coding sequence is TGTGCCAGCAGTGGACTAGCTAGGAACACCGGGGAGCTGTTTTTT. Translating it yields CASSGLARNTGELFF.

The rearrangement joins TRBV5-1 to TRBJ1-1; D not certain. The ends were cut back, 0 bases at V and 0 bases at J, with 9 bases in the middle. There are 15 residues in the CDR3. Germline assignment: CDR1 SGHRS and CDR2 YFSETQ. The CDR3 nucleotides read TGCGCCAGCAGCTTGGTCGGAGGGATGAACACTGAAGCTTTCTTT. Translating gives CASSLVGGMNTEAFF. The variable domain in full, with the rest retrieved from reference TRBV5-1 and TRBJ1-1, is KAGVTQTPRYLIKTRGQQVTLSCSPISGHRSVSWYQQTPGQGLQFLFEYFSETQRNKGNFPGRFSGRQFSNSRSEMNVSTLELGDSALYLCASSLVGGMNTEAFFGQGTRLTVV.

V gene TRBV2 combines with J gene TRBJ1-2, with no clear D. The length of the CDR3 is 12 residues. Germline loops: CDR1 SNHLY, CDR2 FYNNEI. Trimming removed 3 bases from V and 4 bases from J, with 6 bases in between. CDR3 sequence (DNA): TGTGCCAGCAGTGAGCGGAGCTATGGCTACACCTTC. Its protein product is CASSERSYGYTF.

The J gene is TRBJ2-7, the V gene TRBV11-2, with no clear D. The V end was cut by 5 bases, the J end by 5 bases, with 13 bases between. The CDR3 runs to 13 residues. Germline V lookup: CDR1 SGHAT, CDR2 FQNNGV. CDR3 protein: CASSSLRSHEQYF. The CDR3 coding sequence is TGTGCCAGCAGCAGCTTAAGATCCCACGAGCAGTACTTC.

This clone appeared a few times. V is TRBV25-1 and J is TRBJ2-1; 7 bases match TRBD2. The CDR3 totals 15 residues. V lost 4 bases to trimming and J lost 5 bases; unmatched junction nucleotides: 8. CDR1 is MGHDK and CDR2 is SYGVNS in the germline V gene. CDR3 sequence: CASSGLARRNNEQFF. The CDR3 DNA follows: TGTGCCAGCAGTGGACTAGCCAGACGCAACAATGAGCAGTTCTTC.

J is TRBJ1-4 and V is TRBV6-5, with unresolved D. Trimming took off 0 bases at V and 0 bases at J, with 5 bases between the two ends. The CDR3 spans 15 residues. CDR1 is MNHEY and CDR2 is SVGAGI in the germline V gene. The CDR3 DNA reads TGTGCCAGCAGTTACTCGGGCACAACTAATGAAAAACTGTTTTTT. Translating gives CASSYSGTTNEKLFF.